This T cell receptor (beta chain) was identified during a study of PD-1 blockade in classical Hodgkin lymphoma (dated by TCRdb to the early 2020s). With respect to the entire study: The study used CyTOF and TCR beta sequencing to define a peripheral blood immune signature of response to PD-1 blockade in classical Hodgkin lymphoma.

The paper as a whole reports these results and caveats: The study covered only a single clinical trial cohort, and the causes of the repertoire differences, possibly disease activity or prior therapy, were still not defined. Baseline TCR diversity was reported to be lower in newly diagnosed patients than in healthy donors and to be lower still in relapsed/refractory patients.

Genomic DNA was extracted with the Qiagen DNeasy kit from unsorted PBMCs and from negatively selected CD4+ and CD8+ fractions. Amplification of TCR beta CDR3 regions was done by immunoSEQ multiplex PCR with primers that anneal to V and J segments. A synthetic immune receptor repertoire was used to minimize amplification bias, and remaining bias was computationally removed after sequencing. The paper's processing steps were these. Repertoire diversity was quantified as the Shannon entropy index using custom Python scripts. The unsorted, CD4+ and CD8+ repertoires were each analyzed separately, with the exception of combined analyses, where CD4+ and CD8+ sequences were merged in silico. TCRdb re-hosts the immuneACCESS table, in-frame sequences only. Its copies lack some clones; in the studies checked, an unresolved V gene accounts for under half of them, and the cause for the rest is not known. For V, J and clone size, that table is used; D and trimming come from the DNA. This sample is represented by approximately 31,000 clones; 94% of them were singletons. The top ten hold about 2.3% of the sample.

In light of the paper, this sample's time point label describes: newly diagnosed, previously untreated cHL patient sample. To serve as a comparison group for the relapsed/refractory trial patients, PBMCs were sequenced from patients with newly diagnosed, previously untreated classical Hodgkin lymphoma. Peripheral blood was collected in 8 mL Vacutainer Cell Preparation Tubes, from which PBMCs were isolated by centrifugation and then cryopreserved. The CDR3 holds 19 amino acids from the cysteine to the phenylalanine. The kept DNA is CDR3 alone, 57 bases in frame from the first base. For this chain, trimming is 2 bases at the V end and 7 bases at the J end, and the number of junction bases without a gene match is 18. According to the germline V gene, CDR1 reads MGHRA and CDR2 reads YSYEKL. With regard to this clone: The antigen it recognizes is unknown. The record has no base qualities; no much larger clone is one base away.

This clonotype was sampled from a human donor with classical Hodgkin lymphoma. The material sequenced was peripheral blood mononuclear cells (PBMCs). In this chain, TRBV4-1 is recombined with TRBJ1-2, and TRBD1 matches 11 of the central bases. The CDR3 reads as follows: CASSQPTRRDRGFSGGYTF. In nucleotide form, the sequence is TGCGCCAGCAGCCAACCAACGCGTCGGGACAGGGGGTTTTCGGGTGGCTACACCTTC.